The 21 T cell receptor beta chains presented below share a single source sample, sequenced in a study of T cell clonotyping in hematopoietic cell transplantation. Clones were read by immunoSEQ multiplex PCR, and TCRdb kept only the in-frame ones, dropping some. The profile shows some 40,000 clones, 85% to 95% of them singletons. The sample comprised peripheral blood mononuclear cells. These receptors were obtained from a woman between 50 and 59 years old in good health. Some clones in this sample may be carry-over from other donors' samples.

The chain recombines TRBV19 with TRBJ2-1; 10 nucleotides align to TRBD1. Germline V CDR1 and CDR2: LNHDA, SQIVND (reference sequence). The ends lost 2 bases at V and 5 bases at J; junction bases unmatched: 3. This CDR3 has 15 residues. DNA of the CDR3: TGTGCCAGTAGTATAACTGGACAGGGGGACAATGAGCAGTTCTTC. Translating it yields CASSITGQGDNEQFF.

The chain couples TRBV19 to TRBJ2-6; unclear D gene. Trimming removed 3 bases from V and 3 bases from J, with 12 bases in between. CDR3 length equals 16 residues. In germline, CDR1 is LNHDA, CDR2 SQIVND (reference sequence). The CDR3 DNA sequence: TGTGCCAGTAGTATCTTAGGGTCTAGTGGGGCCAACGTCCTGACTTTC. Its protein product is CASSILGSSGANVLTF.

The genes are TRBV29-1 and TRBJ2-7, with D maybe TRBD1 (6 bases). From germline, CDR1 is SQVTM and CDR2 ANQGSEA. The CDR3 has 11 amino acids. The V and J ends lost 6 bases and 1 base respectively, with 7 bases between them. The CDR3 DNA follows: TGCAGCGTGGGGACATCCTACGAGCAGTACTTC. It translates to CSVGTSYEQYF.

J is TRBJ2-2 and V is TRBV28; 11 nucleotides agree with TRBD1. Trimming at V came to 4 bases and at J to 6 bases, leaving 10 bases not matched to a gene. Per germline, CDR1 MDHEN and CDR2 SYDVKM. This CDR3 region has 17 residues. CDR3 sequence (DNA): TGTGCCAGCAGTTCACCCCGGACAGGGGGCGATTCCGGGGAGCTGTTTTTT. Translation gives CASSSPRTGGDSGELFF.

The chain recombines TRBV6-1 with TRBJ1-5; 9 bases agree with TRBD1. Germline lookup yields CDR1 MNHNS and CDR2 SASEGT. The CDR3 covers 15 residues. V lost 7 bases, J lost 7 bases, and 11 bases stayed unmatched. Here the CDR3 DNA reads TGTGCCAGCACTACTGGGACAGGGCAGCGCCAGCCCCAGCATTTT. Its protein product is CASTTGTGQRQPQHF.

The chain links TRBV5-1 to TRBJ1-2, with D unclear. The germline gives CDR1 SGHRS, CDR2 YFSETQ. Between the trimmed V and J ends, which lost 4 bases and 2 bases, there was a span of 3 bases. The CDR3 contains 11 residues. The CDR3 nucleotides read TGCGCCAGCAGCGACAACTATGGCTACACCTTC. It is translated as CASSDNYGYTF.

CDR3 coding DNA: TGTGCCAGCAGCGAGACAGGGGTCGGCAAAAACATTCAGTACTTC. This sequence encodes CASSETGVGKNIQYF. The rearrangement links TRBV5-4 to TRBJ2-4; 8 bases match TRBD1. The J segment lost 3 bases and the V segment lost 4 bases, leaving 6 bases of the junction unmatched. This CDR3 comprises 15 residues. Germline CDR1 reads SGHNT; CDR2 reads YYREEE (reference sequence). Variable domain in full (rest from reference TRBV5-4 and TRBJ2-4): ETGVTQSPTHLIKTRGQQVTLRCSSQSGHNTVSWYQQALGQGPQFIFQYYREEENGRGNFPPRFSGLQFPNYSSELNVNALELDDSALYLCASSETGVGKNIQYFGAGTRLSVL.

J is TRBJ1-5 and V is TRBV19; D uncertain. With 5 bases removed from V and 5 bases from J, the gap between germline ends came to 19 bases. CDR3 size: 16 residues. Germline V gives CDR1 LNHDA, CDR2 SQIVND (reference sequence). The CDR3 region has the DNA TGTGCCAGTAGTTCCCAGGTGTTTTGGACGGATCAGCCCCAGCATTTT. Amino acid sequence: CASSSQVFWTDQPQHF.

The V gene is TRBV19, the J gene TRBJ1-5, with D uncertain. Trimming took 6 bases from V and 3 from J, leaving 6 bases between them. Germline V gene lookup returns CDR1 LNHDA and CDR2 SQIVND (reference sequence). This CDR3 has 12 amino acids. This CDR3 reads CASRIPNQPQHF. DNA of the CDR3: TGTGCCAGTAGGATCCCCAATCAGCCCCAGCATTTT.

This clone has only one observation. V is TRBV5-1 and J is TRBJ2-3; 10 bases fit TRBD2. V was clipped by 4 bases and J by 2 bases; unmatched bases: 10. Germline assignment: CDR1 SGHRS and CDR2 YFSETQ. The CDR3 consists of 17 residues. The CDR3 DNA follows: TGCGCCAGCAGCCCCCTGAGCGGGGGGGGTGTCACAGATACGCAGTATTTT. Protein product: CASSPLSGGGVTDTQYF.

Points on this clone: One end of the junction is discordant with germline, which a read error may explain. CDR3 residues: CASNPTGNPEAFF. The CDR3 DNA reads TGTGCCAGTAACCCGACAGGGAACCCTGAAGCTTTCTTT. The rearrangement joins TRBV19 to TRBJ1-1, with 7 bases matching TRBD1. The CDR3 consists of 13 residues. CDR1 LNHDA and CDR2 SQIVND come from the germline V gene (reference sequence).

The CDR3 loop reads CASSPTGSYEQYF. CDR3 nucleotide sequence: TGTGCCAGTAGTCCTACAGGCTCCTACGAGCAGTACTTC. This rearrangement joins TRBV19 to TRBJ2-7; perhaps TRBD1 as D (5 bases). Germline CDR1 and CDR2: LNHDA and SQIVND (reference sequence). There are 13 residues in the CDR3. The V and J ends lost 5 bases and 0 bases respectively, with 8 bases between them.

The rearrangement joins TRBV28 to TRBJ1-1; D is unclear. Trimming shortened V by 3 bases and J by 1 base, and 9 bases separated the two germline ends. The CDR3 loop spans 14 amino acids. Germline loops: CDR1 MDHEN, CDR2 SYDVKM. CDR3 bases: TGTGCCAGCAGTTTCAATTGGGGGAACACTGAAGCTTTCTTT. Translation gives CASSFNWGNTEAFF.

V and J are TRBV6-6 and TRBJ1-6, with a possible D match to TRBD1 (5 bases). Germline V CDR1 and CDR2: MNHNY, SVGAGI (reference sequence). The V end lost 2 bases, the J end lost 3 bases, and 5 bases lay between the germline ends. The CDR3 loop spans 14 amino acids. As DNA, the CDR3 is TGTGCCAGCAGTTACCAGGGCTATAATTCACCCCTCCACTTT. Amino acid sequence: CASSYQGYNSPLHF.

This chain joins TRBV5-1 and TRBJ2-7; TRBD2 is a possible D gene (6 bases). V was cut by 4 bases and J by 0 bases, with 11 bases left in between. The CDR3 has 14 amino acids. The V gene's germline CDR1 is SGHRS and CDR2 YFSETQ. This CDR3 reads CASSRDSSSYEQYF. CDR3 sequence (DNA): TGCGCCAGCAGCCGGGACTCCTCCTCCTACGAGCAGTACTTC.

The CDR3, as DNA: TGTGCCAGCAGTAACCAAAGGACAGCCTTGGTCACTGAAGCTTTCTTT. Translating it yields CASSNQRTALVTEAFF. The chain couples TRBV27 to TRBJ1-1; TRBD1 is a possible D gene (6 bases). Trimming shortened V by 5 bases and J by 4 bases, and 20 bases separated the two germline ends. The CDR3 totals 16 residues. Germline V lookup: CDR1 MNHEY, CDR2 SMNVEV (reference sequence).

This chain connects TRBV10-3 to TRBJ1-1; D might be TRBD1 (5 bases). Germline CDR1 ENHRY, CDR2 SYGVKD. This CDR3 has 15 residues. The V end lost 5 bases, the J end lost 5 bases, and 18 bases lay between the germline ends. The CDR3 DNA sequence: TGTGCCATCAGTCAGGAGCAGGGTGATTGGACTGAAGCTTTCTTT. Its translation: CAISQEQGDWTEAFF.

The chain has TRBV11-2 and TRBJ2-5; D possibly uses TRBD1 or TRBD2 (5 bases each). Trimming shortened V by 8 bases and J by 5 bases, and 21 bases separated the two germline ends. Germline CDR1 and CDR2: SGHAT and FQNNGV. CDR3 size: 15 residues. The CDR3 here is CASSLTAGRAETQYF. CDR3 DNA sequence: TGTGCCAGCTCCTTAACGGCGGGCAGGGCGGAGACCCAGTACTTC.

The chain joins TRBV7-6 to TRBJ2-7, with 10 bases identical to TRBD2. CDR1 and CDR2 (germline): SGHVS, FNYEAQ. Losses at the gene ends were 5 bases for V and 5 bases for J; bases not matched to a gene: 12. The CDR3 has 16 residues. The CDR3 sequence: CASSHTSGAGFDEQYF. DNA of the CDR3: TGTGCCAGCAGCCATACTAGCGGGGCCGGTTTCGACGAGCAGTACTTC.

The chain has TRBV5-8 and TRBJ1-5, with 8 bases aligning to TRBD1. CDR1 and CDR2 from the germline V gene are SGHTS and YDEGEE. The CDR3 has 14 residues. With 7 bases clipped from V and 7 bases from J, the junction kept 10 bases outside the gene matches. The CDR3 bases are TGTGCCAGCGGAGCAGGGACAGGCACACAGCCCCAGCATTTT. Protein sequence: CASGAGTGTQPQHF.

CDR3 protein: CASSKGPGLGTEAFF. DNA of the CDR3: TGTGCCAGCAGTAAGGGACCTGGCTTGGGCACTGAAGCTTTCTTT. The chain recombines TRBV6-5 with TRBJ1-1, with D possibly matching TRBD1 (5 bases). The CDR3 consists of 15 residues. V lost 5 bases to trimming and J lost 4 bases, with 17 bases between them. Germline assignment: CDR1 MNHEY and CDR2 SVGAGI.